The clone carrying this T cell receptor (beta chain) showed up just once. Antigen specificity is unknown. Template switching with 5'RACE generated the TCR cDNA and added a universal primer site and UMIs. Each CDR3 protein gets one entry after TCRdb re-called the 5' RACE reads with MiXCR. The sample has a few hundred thousand distinct CDR3 sequences; about a sixth are singletons. This entry is derived from a study of T cells after yellow fever vaccination. Study-level findings and limits: Subsequent to the booster, the majority of primary-vaccination clones reappeared (less than 97% CD4, 88% CD8). Sorted repertoires could include abundant contaminating clonotypes from bulk cells.

V dropped 6 bases and J dropped 2; count of bases not matched to a gene: 10. This CDR3 comprises 16 residues. Germline CDR1 is KGHSH and CDR2 is LQKENI. The V and J genes are TRBV18 and TRBJ2-5; TRBD1 matches at 9 bases. This TCR derives from a man younger than 35 who received the YFV17D yellow fever vaccine. The input for sequencing was PBMCs, taken 5 days after the first yellow fever vaccination. CDR3: CASSFVGTGRQETQYF. The CDR3 nucleotides are TGTGCCAGCTCTTTTGTTGGGACAGGGCGACAAGAGACCCAGTACTTC. Supplemented by reference TRBV18 and TRBJ2-5, the full variable domain reads NAGVMQNPRHLVRRRGQEARLRCSPMKGHSHVYWYRQLPEEGLKFMVYLQKENIIDESGMPKERFSAEFPKEGPSILRIQQVVRGDSAAYFCASSFVGTGRQETQYFGPGTRLLVL.